This entry lists 28 T cell receptor beta chains sequenced from one sample in a study of tissue T cells after allogeneic stem cell transplantation. As for time point: mouse harvest day 14 after allogeneic transplant. Mouse grafts combined 10^7 T-cell-depleted bone marrow cells with 10^6 splenic CD5+ T cells. The protocol was immunoSEQ multiplex PCR, while the TCRdb copy is restricted to in-frame clones and leaves out a portion. Among about 4,700 clones, roughly 32% were seen once, and the ten largest hold about 10%. The sequencing input was skin. All receptors come from a female BALB/c mouse given C57BL/6 T cells with graft-versus-host disease after an allogeneic hematopoietic cell transplant.

As to this clone: These gene names are mouse names. The DNA ends 1 residue before the CDR3 does, and the rest of the CDR3 is filled in from the germline J gene. The chain employs TRBV23 and TRBJ2-3; the table's D call, TRBD2, was not checked against the DNA. Germline V gene lookup returns CDR1 KGHTA and CDR2 FQNQQP. The CDR3 has 16 residues. This CDR3 is CSSSPGLGPSAETLYF. Partial CDR3 DNA: TGCTCCAGCAGCCCGGGACTGGGGCCTAGTGCAGAAACGCTGTAT.

This clone is medium-sized. The germline and genes are mouse ones. Read sequence stops 1 residue before the CDR3 end, and the germline J gene provides the missing end. The genes are TRBV21 and TRBJ2-1; 11 bases fit TRBD2. TRBV21 is placed among ORFs of uncertain function. V lost 6 bases to trimming and J lost 6 bases; unmatched junction nucleotides: 7. The CDR3 covers 15 residues. The sequenced part of the CDR3 DNA is TGTGCTAGCAGCCCCGACTGGGGGGGGAGTGCTGAGCAGTTC. Translation: CASSPDWGGSAEQF. The entire CDR3 protein is CASSPDWGGSAEQFF.

With regard to this clone: A much larger clone differs from this one at a single base, so this may be a read error. Mouse gene names and germline throughout. The read stops 1 residue short of the end of the CDR3; the missing end is completed from the germline J gene. This chain uses TRBV13-1 with TRBJ2-7; 8 bases are shared with TRBD2. The CDR3 has 15 amino acids. Per germline, CDR1 NSHNY and CDR2 SYGAGN. CDR3 loop: CASGDHWGSSYEQYF. Partial CDR3 DNA: TGTGCCAGCGGTGACCACTGGGGGAGCTCCTATGAACAGTAC.

Concerning this clone: Any gene name here is a mouse gene name. The sequence runs out 1 residue before the end of the CDR3; the remainder is reconstructed from the germline J gene. The chain recombines TRBV15 with TRBJ2-2; D is perhaps TRBD1 (5 bases). There are 15 residues in the CDR3. Trimming took off 3 bases at V and 0 bases at J, with 8 bases between the two ends. Germline CDR1 SGHND, CDR2 FRSKSL. CDR3 DNA (partial): TGTGCCAGCAGTTTCCAGGGCGCAAACACCGGGCAGCTCTAC. Translated, it gives CASSFQGANTGQLY. In full, the CDR3 is CASSFQGANTGQLYF.

In this sample, this clone turned up a few times. The listed genes are named as in mouse. The DNA ends 1 residue before the CDR3 does, and the rest of the CDR3 is filled in from the germline J gene. V gene TRBV1 combines with J gene TRBJ1-4; 7 positions agree with TRBD1. Germline CDR1 is NSQYPW and CDR2 is LRSPGD (reference sequence). With 1 base clipped from V and 1 base from J, the junction kept 3 bases outside the gene matches. The CDR3 runs to 16 residues. CDR3 sequence: CTCSAAGTASNERLFF. The CDR3 DNA, read in part, is TGCACCTGCAGTGCAGCCGGGACAGCTTCCAACGAAAGATTATTT.

Concerning this clone: Mouse germline and gene names are used. The CDR3 end lies 1 residue beyond the end of the read and is filled in from the germline J gene. The chain carries TRBV16 and TRBJ1-1, with D possibly TRBD1 on 6 matching bases. Trimming pared 5 bases from V and 0 bases from J, leaving 7 bases between. The CDR3 sequence is 13 residues long. Germline V gene sequence: CDR1 SGHSA, CDR2 FRNQAP. The CDR3: CASSRTANTEVFF. CDR3 DNA, as far as it was read: TGTGCAAGCAGCAGGACAGCAAACACAGAAGTCTTC. Supplemented by reference TRBV16 and TRBJ1-1, the full variable domain reads NAGVIQTPRHKVTGKGQEATLWCEPISGHSAVFWYRQTIVQGLEFLTYFRNQAPIDDSGMPKERFSAQMPNQSHSTLKIQSTQPQDSAVYLCASSRTANTEVFFGKGTRLTVV.

Notes on this clone: The gene symbols are mouse symbols. The read ends 1 residue shy of where the CDR3 ends; the end is completed using the germline J gene. This chain connects TRBV31 to TRBJ2-5; 12 nucleotides agree with TRBD2. The CDR3 is 14 residues long. Germline V CDR1 and CDR2: GKSSPN, SITVG. V shed 3 bases and J 8 bases; nucleotides not matched to a gene: 6. CDR3 sequence reads: CAWSPTGGAGTQYF. CDR3 DNA, as far as it was read: TGTGCCTGGAGCCCGACTGGGGGGGCCGGCACCCAGTAC.

This clone rates as medium-sized. All gene names here are mouse names. The read comes to an end 1 residue before the CDR3 does, leaving the germline J gene to fill in the end. The chain couples TRBV16 to TRBJ2-7, with 10 bases that match TRBD2. The CDR3 extends over 14 amino acids. The V gene end was trimmed by 0 bases and the J gene end by 7 bases; junction bases not matched to a gene: 3. The V gene's germline CDR1 is SGHSA and CDR2 FRNQAP. CDR3 in amino acids: CASSLDLGGREQYF. The sequenced CDR3 bases are TGTGCAAGCAGCTTAGATCTGGGGGGGCGAGAACAGTAC.

In its sample, this clone ranks as medium-sized (0.01 to 0.1%). Genes and germline are mouse. The read ends 1 residue early relative to the CDR3; the germline J gene fills the gap. The rearrangement links TRBV26 to TRBJ2-7, with D unclear. The CDR3 extends over 10 amino acids. CDR1 and CDR2 from the germline V gene are KGHPV and FQNQEV (reference sequence). V lost 2 bases and J lost 7, with 3 bases in between. The CDR3 DNA, read in part, is TGTGCCAGCAGTCTGAGGGAACAGTAC. Protein product: CASSLREQY. The whole CDR3 sequence reads CASSLREQYF.

This clone ranks as medium-sized. Each gene name is a mouse one. The CDR3 sequence: CASAGTGHTGQLYF. CDR3 bases read: TGTGCCAGCGCCGGGACTGGGCACACCGGGCAGCTCTAC. The V call is TRBV26, the J call TRBJ2-2, with 9 bases aligning to TRBD2. The read ends 1 residue shy of where the CDR3 ends; the end is completed using the germline J gene. Trimming at V came to 8 bases and at J to 3 bases, leaving 4 bases not matched to a gene. This CDR3 is built from 14 residues. CDR1 KGHPV and CDR2 FQNQEV come from the germline V gene (reference sequence).

As concerns this clone: These gene names are mouse names. The read falls 1 residue short of the CDR3 end, and the missing part is taken from the germline J gene. This chain connects TRBV26 to TRBJ2-5; 11 positions agree with TRBD2. V was clipped by 4 bases and J by 3 bases; unmatched bases: 3. The germline V gene has CDR1 KGHPV and CDR2 FQNQEV (reference sequence). This CDR3 is 15 amino acids long. CDR3 in amino acids: CASSRRLGGQDTQYF. The CDR3 bases that were read are TGTGCCAGCAGTCGACGACTGGGGGGGCAAGACACCCAGTAC.

With respect to this clone: The gene names here belong to mouse. The observed sequence ends 1 residue before the CDR3 terminus, with the missing tail filled in from the germline J gene. This chain links TRBV1 with TRBJ2-4; 9 bases are shared with TRBD1. The CDR3 spans 15 residues. Germline V gene lookup returns CDR1 NSQYPW and CDR2 LRSPGD (reference sequence). V lost 1 base to trimming and J lost 2 bases; unmatched junction nucleotides: 1. The DNA read from the CDR3 is TGCACCTGCAGTGCAGGGACAGGGGCTCAAAACACCTTGTAC. Its translation is CTCSAGTGAQNTLY. The CDR3 reads in full as CTCSAGTGAQNTLYF.

Notes on this clone: Genes and germline are mouse. The read is 1 residue too short to cover the CDR3 end, so that end is filled in from the germline J gene. V and J are TRBV23 and TRBJ2-4; the table assigns TRBD1, which was not confirmed against the DNA. The CDR3 has 14 amino acids. Germline assignment: CDR1 KGHTA and CDR2 FQNQQP. The covered CDR3 bases are TGCTCCAGCAGTCAAGACAGGGGGCATGGCACCTTGTAC. Protein product: CSSSQDRGHGTLY. The whole CDR3 sequence reads CSSSQDRGHGTLYF.

Remarks on this clone: Germline and genes: mouse. The read halts 1 residue ahead of the CDR3 end, with the missing end drawn from the germline J gene. The chain uses TRBV23 and TRBJ1-1; the DNA was not used to check the table's D call, TRBD1. This CDR3 contains 13 residues. Germline V gene sequence: CDR1 KGHTA, CDR2 FQNQQP. CDR3 protein: CSSSQSRDRAVFF. The covered CDR3 bases are TGCTCCAGCAGTCAATCCCGGGACAGGGCAGTCTTC.

Points on this clone: Genes here carry mouse names. Incomplete CDR3 DNA: TGTGCCAGCTCTCTGCACAACCAAGACACCCAGTAC. This sequence encodes CASSLHNQDTQY. The entire CDR3 is CASSLHNQDTQYF. The chain links TRBV12-2 to TRBJ2-5; D not certain. The CDR3 end lies 1 residue beyond the end of the read and is filled in from the germline J gene. The CDR3 loop spans 13 amino acids. Germline CDR1 SGHLS, CDR2 HYDKME. V lost 1 base to trimming and J lost 0 bases, with 4 bases between them.

In its sample, this clone was seen a few times. The gene names given are mouse names. Read sequence stops 1 residue before the CDR3 end, and the germline J gene provides the missing end. The chain recombines TRBV26 with TRBJ2-7, with a possible D match to TRBD1 (5 bases). The length of the CDR3 is 12 residues. V was shortened by 0 bases and J by 7 bases, with 7 bases between the two germline ends. Germline CDR1 and CDR2: KGHPV and FQNQEV (reference sequence). The CDR3 DNA, read in part, is TGTGCCAGCAGTCTGTCCAGGGAGGAACAGTAC. The encoded protein is CASSLSREEQY. The whole CDR3 reads CASSLSREEQYF.

This clone was seen more than once but under ten times. The gene symbols are mouse symbols. The read falls 1 residue short of the CDR3 end, and the missing part is taken from the germline J gene. The chain employs TRBV16 and TRBJ2-3; no definite D call. This CDR3 has 12 residues. The V gene lost 6 bases and the J gene lost 0 bases, with 4 bases spanning the gap. Germline V CDR1 and CDR2: SGHSA, FRNQAP. The CDR3 sequence is CASSPSAETLYF. The covered CDR3 bases are TGTGCAAGCAGTCCTAGTGCAGAAACGCTGTAT.

Regarding this clone: Genes here carry mouse names. The read terminates 1 residue ahead of where the CDR3 ends, so the germline J gene completes it. The V and J genes are TRBV1 and TRBJ1-3; tentative D call: TRBD1 (5 bases). This CDR3 has 14 residues. CDR1 NSQYPW and CDR2 LRSPGD come from the germline V gene (reference sequence). Deletions cut 3 bases from V and 0 bases from J, with 6 bases between. CDR3 DNA, as far as it was read: TGCACCTGCAGTGCGACAGATTCTGGAAATACGCTCTAT. Encoded protein: CTCSATDSGNTLY. The CDR3, in full, reads CTCSATDSGNTLYF.

Of note for this clone: The germline and genes are mouse ones. This CDR3 is CASSPGTDNERLFF. CDR3 bases read: TGTGCCAGCTCTCCCGGGACAGACAACGAAAGATTATTT. The chain combines TRBV12-2 with TRBJ1-4; 7 bases match TRBD1. The read ends 1 residue early relative to the CDR3; the germline J gene fills the gap. The CDR3 runs 14 residues. Germline V CDR1 and CDR2: SGHLS, HYDKME. The J segment lost 4 bases and the V segment lost 2 bases, leaving 3 bases of the junction unmatched.

Comment on this clone: The germline and genes are mouse ones. The missing CDR3 end, 1 residue past where the read stops, is filled in from the germline J gene. The chain links TRBV19 to TRBJ1-4, with D perhaps matching TRBD1 (5 bases). The CDR3 is made up of 13 amino acids. The V gene lost 6 bases and the J gene lost 0 bases, with 6 bases spanning the gap. In germline, CDR1 is FNHDT, CDR2 SITEND (reference sequence). The CDR3 sequence is CASKGVSNERLFF. The sequenced CDR3 bases are TGTGCCAGCAAAGGGGTTTCCAACGAAAGATTATTT.

Concerning this clone: Gene names are the mouse ones. With the read ending 1 residue before the CDR3 end, the germline J gene is used to fill in that end. The V and J genes are TRBV26 and TRBJ1-3; 7 positions match TRBD1. Germline CDR1 and CDR2: KGHPV and FQNQEV (reference sequence). The CDR3 has 14 amino acids. J lost 3 bases, V lost 3 bases, and 2 bases had no gene match. The CDR3 is CASSLDRDGNTLYF. The CDR3 bases that were read are TGTGCCAGCAGTCTCGACAGGGATGGAAATACGCTCTAT.

As regards this clone: The gene names given are mouse names. The CDR3 extends 1 residue past the end of the read, so its final part is completed from the germline J gene. The chain joins TRBV16 to TRBJ2-4; 13 bases agree with TRBD2. Germline-derived CDR1 and CDR2 are SGHSA and FRNQAP. The CDR3 consists of 14 residues. The V gene end was trimmed by 6 bases and the J gene end by 4 bases; junction bases not matched to a gene: 1. The CDR3 is CASRGLGGENTLYF. Incomplete CDR3 DNA: TGTGCAAGCAGGGGACTGGGGGGGGAAAACACCTTGTAC.

This clone counts as medium-sized. The listed genes are named as in mouse. The CDR3 here is CASSQDWEQYF. CDR3 bases read: TGTGCCAGCAGCCAAGATTGGGAACAGTAC. This rearrangement joins TRBV2 to TRBJ2-7; D call uncertain. The sequence runs out 1 residue before the end of the CDR3; the remainder is reconstructed from the germline J gene. Germline lookup yields CDR1 LGHNA and CDR2 YSYQKL. Trimming took off 0 bases at V and 7 bases at J, with 4 bases between the two ends. CDR3 length: 11 amino acids.

This clone was counted only a few times. The gene names here belong to mouse. The CDR3 loop reads CASSGGQGADEAPLF. The sequenced part of the CDR3 DNA is TGTGCCAGCAGTGGGGGACAGGGGGCGGACGAGGCTCCGCTT. This chain joins TRBV13-1 and TRBJ1-5; 12 nucleotides match TRBD1. The read ends 1 residue shy of where the CDR3 ends; the end is completed using the germline J gene. J gave up 8 bases and V 3 bases, and 6 bases lay outside the gene matches. The CDR3 runs to 15 residues. In germline, CDR1 is NSHNY, CDR2 SYGAGN.

This clone turned up a few times. Genes and germline come from the mouse. The read ends 1 residue before the CDR3 terminus; that terminus is restored from the germline J gene. Within the sample, other DNA sequences also encode this same CDR3. V is TRBV26 and J is TRBJ1-4; D is ambiguous. This CDR3 is 12 amino acids long. Germline CDR1 is KGHPV and CDR2 is FQNQEV (reference sequence). Trimming pared 6 bases from V and 1 base from J, leaving 3 bases between. CDR3 bases read: TGTGCCAGCAGCCCTTCCAACGAAAGATTATTT. Translation: CASSPSNERLF. The CDR3 as a whole reads CASSPSNERLFF.

This clone was observed a single time. These gene names are mouse names. The CDR3 protein is CASSRDISYNSPLYF. Incomplete CDR3 DNA: TGTGCCAGCAGCCGGGACATTTCCTATAATTCGCCCCTCTAC. The gene calls are TRBV26 and TRBJ1-6; possibly TRBD1 for D (6 bases). The read terminates 1 residue before the CDR3 end, so the remaining end is supplied by the germline J gene. TRBJ1-6 is an ORF, and what it does is uncertain. This CDR3 region has 15 residues. V lost 6 bases and J lost 0, with 9 bases in between. From germline, CDR1 is KGHPV and CDR2 FQNQEV (reference sequence).

As to this clone: Gene names denote mouse genes. The read ends 1 residue early relative to the CDR3; the germline J gene fills the gap. The chain is built from TRBV3 and TRBJ1-4; tentatively, D is TRBD1 (6 bases). This CDR3 spans 14 amino acids. Trimming stripped 8 bases from V and 4 bases from J, with 14 bases between. Germline lookup yields CDR1 SNHLY and CDR2 FYNGKV (reference sequence). The covered CDR3 bases are TGTGCCAGCTCCCGGGGGACAATCAACGAAAGATTATTT. It codes for CASSRGTINERLF. From start to end, the CDR3 is CASSRGTINERLFF.

This clone has just a few counts. Gene names follow the mouse nomenclature. The read finishes 1 residue shy of the CDR3 end, and the germline J gene is used to complete it. The chain links TRBV26 to TRBJ2-4; possibly TRBD1 for D (5 bases). This CDR3 has 16 residues. Germline CDR1 reads KGHPV; CDR2 reads FQNQEV (reference sequence). Trimming pared 2 bases from V and 3 bases from J, leaving 15 bases between. The CDR3 DNA, read in part, is TGTGCCAGCAGTCTGCCGCAGGGTATTGGGCAAAACACCTTGTAC. Translation gives CASSLPQGIGQNTLY. The whole CDR3 protein reads CASSLPQGIGQNTLYF.